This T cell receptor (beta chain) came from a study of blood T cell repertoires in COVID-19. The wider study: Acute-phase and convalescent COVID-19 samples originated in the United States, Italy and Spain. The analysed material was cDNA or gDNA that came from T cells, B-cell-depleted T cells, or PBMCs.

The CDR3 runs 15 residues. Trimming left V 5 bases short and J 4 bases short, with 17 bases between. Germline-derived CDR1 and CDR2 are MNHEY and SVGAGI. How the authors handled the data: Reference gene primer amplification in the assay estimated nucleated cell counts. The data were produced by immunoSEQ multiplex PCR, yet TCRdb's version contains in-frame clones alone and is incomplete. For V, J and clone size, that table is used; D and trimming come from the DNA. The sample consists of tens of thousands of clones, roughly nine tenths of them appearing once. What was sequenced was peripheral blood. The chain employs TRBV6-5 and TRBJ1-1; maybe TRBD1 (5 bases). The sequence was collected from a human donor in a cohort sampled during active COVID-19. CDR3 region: CASSIGPGGVTEAFF. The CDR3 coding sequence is TGTGCCAGCAGTATCGGGCCGGGGGGGGTCACTGAAGCTTTCTTT.